This TCR beta chain was recovered during a study of beta chain features in type 1 diabetes (dated by TCRdb to 2016 to 2019). With respect to the entire study: No differences in mean age, gender distribution, total cell number or subset yield were found between patients and healthy donors. A total of 90 million to 120 million sorted cells were examined across all samples, and a strong correlation was observed between cell number per subset and RNA yield. In the study, TCRB repertoires of sorted circulating CD4+ T cell subsets from recently diagnosed type 1 diabetes patients were compared with those of matched healthy donors. Regulatory and stem cell-like memory subsets were obtained from only 8 patients and roughly eight healthy donors, while naive and central memory subsets were obtained from all 28 donors.

All of the isolated RNA was reverse transcribed with the High Capacity cDNA Reverse Transcription Kit, so expressed TCRB transcripts were sequenced. Deep immunoSEQ sequencing was performed on naive, central memory and regulatory T cell samples, with an average of about 3.6 million total reads per sample. Sorted cells were lysed in RLT buffer and RNA was extracted with DNase-treated RNeasy Micro or Mini kits, depending on cell number. Each cell subset was processed on its own to prevent cross-contamination, while patient and healthy donor samples were processed together. The immunoSEQ multiplex PCR was used to amplify TCRB sequences from cDNA, yielding 87-bp fragments that span the CDR3 region. Sequencing of the amplicons was done on the Illumina HiSeq platform. The authors' analysis ran thus. PCR bias was corrected computationally using synthetic template baselines, and reads within Hamming distance 2 were collapsed, with unmergeable singletons discarded. Reads were aligned against IMGT so that V, D and J genes, CDR3 length and insertions or deletions at six rearrangement sites could be assigned. Clonotype counts were normalized to sorted cell number within each subset before computing true diversity and Gini coefficients with the tcR R package. The overlap coefficient, calculated on TCRB nucleotide sequences, was used to measure repertoire sharing. Entries here come from immuneACCESS through TCRdb and include only in-frame sequences with V and J called. Some clones fail to appear in such tables; in the studies checked, an unresolved V gene covers under half of the shortfall, and the cause of the remainder is unknown. V and J calls and clone size are given by that table; D and trimming were obtained from the DNA. In this sample the table shows 150,000 or so clones, around 8.6% of which occur a single time. The ten largest clones capture approximately 0.54% of the sample.

In regard to this clone: There is no known antigen for this receptor. Base qualities are not provided; no much larger clone lies one nucleotide away.

From each donor, a single peripheral blood sample of roughly 0.11 L on average was drawn into heparinised tubes. Using a panel that included CD45RO, CCR7, CD25, CD127, CD95 and CD27, naive, central memory, regulatory and stem cell-like memory CD4+ T cells were sorted on a BD FACSAria II. A purity above 95% was achieved for all sorted populations. Right away, PBMCs were isolated by Lymphoprep density gradient centrifugation and were stained directly, with no culture step. So that batch effects would be minimized, each experiment stained and sorted samples in pairs, pairing one healthy donor with one patient. General study outcomes and caveats: At VDJ recombination sites, type 1 diabetes patients had fewer insertions and more deleted nucleotides, which implies abnormalities in thymic rearrangement. Because cDNA was sequenced instead of genomic DNA, highly expressing activated cells could be over-represented, though the groups showed no difference in activation or CD3 levels. Type 1 diabetes patients showed a moderate but significant shortening of TCRB CDR3 length in all four CD4+ subsets. PCR might favor shorter templates, but patient and control samples were amplified and corrected together, so any skew would affect both groups equally. HLA sub-analyses involved small numbers of individuals, so any influence of HLA type on TCRB rearrangement remained unresolved. The naive, central memory and regulatory TCRB repertoires appeared to resemble one another more closely among patients than among healthy donors.

CDR1 and CDR2 were assigned from the germline V gene as SGHVS and FNYEAQ. The CDR3 holds 15 amino acids from the cysteine to the phenylalanine. CDR3 DNA only is kept here, 45 bases in frame from base 1. V has 5 bases trimmed and J has 2 bases trimmed; junction bases matching no gene number 4. The chain employs TRBV7-6 and TRBJ2-4; 9 bases in the junction line up with TRBD1. The source is a woman aged 18-29 years with type 1 diabetes. What was sequenced was central memory CD4+ T cells from blood. The CDR3 region reads CASSPGTGSKNIQYF. Here is the DNA: TGTGCCAGCAGCCCCGGGACAGGGTCCAAAAACATTCAGTACTTC.